Below, 27 T cell receptor beta chains from the same sample are listed, as sequenced in a study of cytomegalovirus exposure and HLA in healthy donors. PCR involved 60 Vbeta and 13 Jbeta primers. Profiling relied on immunoSEQ multiplex PCR, and the TCRdb table lists in-frame clones only, not all of them. The data hold about 190,000 clones, with around 82% observed a single time. Sequencing was done on a sample of PBMCs. These TCRs come from a man aged 35 to 55 in good health and CMV-seropositive.

V and J are TRBV9 and TRBJ1-1, with 7 positions matching TRBD1. Unmatched junction bases numbered 9, after V lost 4 bases and J lost 3 bases. The germline gives CDR1 SGDLS, CDR2 YYNGEE. This CDR3 spans 15 amino acids. The CDR3 nucleotides read TGTGCCAGCAGCCCCCCTTCACAGGGGCACACTGAAGCTTTCTTT. Amino acid sequence: CASSPPSQGHTEAFF.

This clone was picked up one time. V gene TRBV5-4 combines with J gene TRBJ2-5; tentatively, D is TRBD2 (5 bases). V lost 4 bases and J lost 5, with 12 bases in between. CDR3 size: 13 residues. Germline CDR1 SGHNT, CDR2 YYREEE (reference sequence). The CDR3 bases are TGTGCCAGCAGCCCAGCTCCTAGCGAGACCCAGTACTTC. This sequence encodes CASSPAPSETQYF.

This chain links TRBV27 with TRBJ2-7; 9 nucleotides align to TRBD1. Per germline, CDR1 MNHEY and CDR2 SMNVEV (reference sequence). Trimming cost V 6 bases and J 7 bases; bases outside gene matches: 10. The CDR3 is made up of 14 amino acids. CDR3 residues: CASSPGQGRLEQYF. The CDR3 nucleotides read TGTGCCAGCAGCCCGGGACAGGGACGCCTGGAGCAGTACTTC.

This sequence joins TRBV2 and TRBJ1-4; 7 bases are a match to TRBD1. This CDR3 is built from 15 residues. From germline, CDR1 is SNHLY and CDR2 FYNNEI. Trimming took 1 base from V and 8 from J; bases not matched to a gene: 7. This CDR3 reads CASSEDQDRPEKLFF. The CDR3 nucleotides read TGTGCCAGCAGTGAAGACCAGGACAGGCCAGAAAAACTGTTTTTT.

This clone has just a few counts. The chain employs TRBV5-4 and TRBJ2-7; D not certain. V was cut by 1 base and J by 3 bases, with 8 bases left in between. Germline V gives CDR1 SGHNT, CDR2 YYREEE (reference sequence). The CDR3 totals 13 residues. CDR3 coding DNA: TGTGCCAGCAGCTTGTCGGCAGGCTACGAGCAGTACTTC. Translating gives CASSLSAGYEQYF.

The rearrangement joins TRBV5-1 to TRBJ2-1, with 10 bases matching TRBD1. This CDR3 has 14 amino acids. With 4 bases clipped from V and 9 bases from J, the junction kept 7 bases outside the gene matches. The germline V gene encodes CDR1 SGHRS and CDR2 YFSETQ. The CDR3 DNA follows: TGCGCCAGCAGCACGGACAGGGGGGGTGGTGAGCAGTTCTTC. It is translated as CASSTDRGGGEQFF.

The genes are TRBV6-1 and TRBJ2-7; 10 bases are shared with TRBD1. CDR3 length: 16 residues. V was pared by 2 bases and J by 3 bases, with 7 bases of the junction left unmatched. Germline V gene data show CDR1 as MNHNS and CDR2 as SASEGT. This CDR3 reads CASSERMGDRGYEQYF. CDR3 sequence (DNA): TGTGCCAGCAGTGAAAGGATGGGGGACAGGGGCTACGAGCAGTACTTC.

The chain combines TRBV7-9 with TRBJ2-5; 7 bases are a match to TRBD2. The CDR3 extends over 14 amino acids. The V gene's germline CDR1 is SEHNR and CDR2 FQNEAQ (reference sequence). The ends lost 4 bases at V and 4 bases at J; junction bases unmatched: 6. DNA for the CDR3: TGTGCCAGCAGCTCGAGGACGGGGGGAGAGACCCAGTACTTC. It encodes CASSSRTGGETQYF.

The chain combines TRBV19 with TRBJ2-7, with 9 bases aligning to TRBD1. V lost 5 bases, J lost 0 bases, and 5 bases stayed unmatched. CDR3 length: 15 residues. Germline values: CDR1 LNHDA, CDR2 SQIVND (reference sequence). The CDR3 DNA reads TGTGCCAGTAGTCCATGGACAGGGGACTCCTACGAGCAGTACTTC. It encodes CASSPWTGDSYEQYF. The full variable domain, with the rest looked up from reference TRBV19 and TRBJ2-7, is DGGITQSPKYLFRKEGQNVTLSCEQNLNHDAMYWYRQDPGQGLRLIYYSQIVNDFQKGDIAEGYSVSREKKESFPLTVTSAQKNPTAFYLCASSPWTGDSYEQYFGPGTRLTVT.

The chain couples TRBV5-4 to TRBJ2-7; tentatively, D is TRBD1 (6 bases). Germline V gives CDR1 SGHNT, CDR2 YYREEE (reference sequence). CDR3 length equals 13 residues. V was shortened by 0 bases and J by 5 bases, with 9 bases between the two germline ends. The CDR3: CASSLVQGNEQYF. The DNA of the CDR3 is TGTGCCAGCAGCTTGGTTCAGGGGAACGAGCAGTACTTC.

The V gene is TRBV5-5, the J gene TRBJ1-1; possible D gene TRBD1, 6 bases. The CDR3 runs to 15 residues. Germline V CDR1 and CDR2: SGHKS, YYEKEE (reference sequence). Deletions cut 6 bases from V and 4 bases from J, with 19 bases between. The CDR3 bases are TGTGCCAGCATCCAAAGAGGGGGTAGGGGCACTGAAGCTTTCTTT. This gives the protein CASIQRGGRGTEAFF.

V usage is TRBV7-2 and J usage is TRBJ2-2; D gene ambiguous. V was clipped by 5 bases and J by 0 bases, with 7 bases between them. The V gene's germline CDR1 is SGHTA and CDR2 FQGNSA. This CDR3 has 14 amino acids. The DNA for the CDR3 is TGTGCCAGCAGCCCATACACGAACACCGGGGAGCTGTTTTTT. Translated: CASSPYTNTGELFF.

This chain's CDR3 is CASSPTGGIGEQYF. The CDR3 DNA sequence: TGTGCCAGCAGTCCAACAGGGGGTATTGGCGAGCAGTACTTC. The chain recombines TRBV6-6 with TRBJ2-7; 8 bases are a match to TRBD1. With 5 bases clipped from V and 6 bases from J, the junction kept 9 bases outside the gene matches. Germline loops: CDR1 MNHNY, CDR2 SVGAGI (reference sequence). There are 14 residues in the CDR3.

V usage is TRBV7-9 and J usage is TRBJ1-4; TRBD1 agrees at 7 bases. The germline gives CDR1 SEHNR, CDR2 FQNEAQ (reference sequence). The CDR3 extends over 16 amino acids. V lost 2 bases, J lost 5 bases, and 8 bases stayed unmatched. The CDR3 nucleotides read TGTGCCAGCAGCTTAAAAACGGGACAGAGCAATGAAAAACTGTTTTTT. This sequence encodes CASSLKTGQSNEKLFF.

The chain couples TRBV21-1 to TRBJ1-1; TRBD1 is the table's D call and was not checked against the DNA. TRBV21-1 is assigned pseudogene status. This CDR3 is 14 amino acids long. The CDR3 is CASSTQGEGTEAFF. CDR3 nucleotides: TGTGCCAGCAGCACTCAGGGGGAAGGCACTGAAGCTTTCTTT.

This rearrangement joins TRBV5-6 to TRBJ1-4, with D possibly matching TRBD1 (6 bases). Germline CDR1 is SGHDT and CDR2 is YYEEEE. The CDR3 runs to 15 residues. Trimming left V 3 bases short and J 4 bases short, with 13 bases between. CDR3 sequence reads: CASSSRGFGNEKLFF. The CDR3 coding sequence is TGTGCCAGCAGCTCGAGGGGGTTTGGTAATGAAAAACTGTTTTTT.

This sequence joins TRBV6-1 and TRBJ1-1; 9 bases are a match to TRBD1. With 5 bases clipped from V and 4 bases from J, the junction kept 8 bases outside the gene matches. The CDR3 is 15 amino acids. Germline values: CDR1 MNHNS, CDR2 SASEGT. The CDR3: CASSITGTGSTEAFF. CDR3 bases: TGTGCCAGCAGTATAACCGGGACAGGGTCCACTGAAGCTTTCTTT.

This rearrangement joins TRBV7-2 to TRBJ2-1; possible D gene TRBD2, 5 bases. V lost 1 base and J lost 15, with 16 bases in between. Germline V lookup: CDR1 SGHTA, CDR2 FQGNSA. CDR3 length equals 13 residues. The CDR3 protein is CASSLGPLLLGFF. For the CDR3, the DNA is TGTGCCAGCAGCTTAGGCCCACTCCTACTAGGGTTCTTC.

Remarks on this clone: An end of the junction does not agree with germline; a read error may underlie this. The chain uses TRBV7-9 and TRBJ1-1; TRBD1 is a possible D gene (6 bases). Germline V CDR1 and CDR2: SEHNR, FQNEAQ (reference sequence). This CDR3 spans 12 amino acids. CDR3 coding DNA: TGTTCCAGCAGTCGAACAGGGACAGAAGCTTTCTTT. Its protein product is CSSSRTGTEAFF.

The chain links TRBV28 to TRBJ1-2; D is ambiguous. The CDR3 contains 11 residues. CDR1 is MDHEN and CDR2 is SYDVKM in the germline V gene. V was trimmed by 3 bases and J by 9 bases, leaving 8 bases between them. The DNA of the CDR3 is TGTGCCAGCAGTTTCCCCGGTAGCTACACCTTC. It translates to CASSFPGSYTF.

In DNA form, the CDR3 reads TGTGCCAGCTCACCTACCCAGGCCTCTTCGGGGAACACCATATATTTT. Translation: CASSPTQASSGNTIYF. This chain connects TRBV18 to TRBJ1-3; D gene unclear. Germline V gives CDR1 KGHSH, CDR2 LQKENI. This CDR3 region has 16 residues. V was shortened by 3 bases and J by 7 bases, with 19 bases between the two germline ends.

The gene calls are TRBV28 and TRBJ1-5, with 9 bases fitting TRBD1. The CDR3 sequence is 15 residues long. V shed 5 bases and J 7 bases; nucleotides not matched to a gene: 9. Germline CDR1 MDHEN, CDR2 SYDVKM. The CDR3 DNA sequence: TGTGCCAGCAGTACAGGGGGCGGGGGTGGACAGCCCCAGCATTTT. Translation gives CASSTGGGGGQPQHF.

The chain recombines TRBV28 with TRBJ1-3, with D possibly TRBD1 on 5 matching bases. This CDR3 contains 14 residues. V shed 6 bases and J shed 1 base, with 10 bases lying between them. Germline V gene sequence: CDR1 MDHEN, CDR2 SYDVKM. In DNA, the CDR3 is TGTGCCAGCAGAAGGGGCCTATCTGGAAACACCATATATTTT. Its protein is CASRRGLSGNTIYF.

The V gene is TRBV10-1, the J gene TRBJ1-3; a weak D match, TRBD1 (5 bases). V dropped 5 bases and J dropped 0 bases, with 8 bases sitting between them. This CDR3 region has 14 residues. The germline gives CDR1 WNHNN, CDR2 SYGVQD (reference sequence). This CDR3 is CASSTGSSGNTIYF. CDR3 nucleotide sequence: TGCGCCAGCAGTACAGGATCCTCTGGAAACACCATATATTTT.

The rearrangement links TRBV18 to TRBJ2-1, with D hard to call. Per germline, CDR1 KGHSH and CDR2 LQKENI. The V gene lost 0 bases and the J gene lost 10 bases, with 7 bases spanning the gap. This CDR3 is 12 amino acids long. The CDR3 DNA sequence: TGTGCCAGCTCACCACCAACGCGGGAGCAGTTCTTC. Its translation is CASSPPTREQFF.

The chain is built from TRBV7-2 and TRBJ2-7; D is undetermined. Trimming pared 5 bases from V and 3 bases from J, leaving 5 bases between. The CDR3 has 11 amino acids. Germline lookup yields CDR1 SGHTA and CDR2 FQGNSA. CDR3 bases: TGTGCCAGCAGCCTGTACTACGAGCAGTACTTC. Translating gives CASSLYYEQYF.

The CDR3 bases are TGTGCCTGGAGGGAAAAATGGGCCCTTACGAAAGACTATGGCTACACCTTC. Translation: CAWREKWALTKDYGYTF. The rearrangement links TRBV30 to TRBJ1-2, with no clear D. The length of the CDR3 is 17 residues. V was shortened by 3 bases and J by 3 bases, with 23 bases between the two germline ends. Germline CDR1 GTSNPN, CDR2 SVGIG (reference sequence).